Listed below are T cell receptor beta chains from one sample, sequenced in a study of CD8+ T cells in alopecia areata. TCRdb's copy holds only in-frame clones and misses some; the assay was immunoSEQ multiplex PCR. This repertoire shows roughly 110,000 clones, roughly 84% found once; its top ten account for about 24%. The material sequenced was CD8+ T cells sorted from blood, taken at week 24, from a patient treated with tofacitinib. These receptors were collected from a human donor with alopecia areata. Each CDR3 is given with its conserved first and last residue. D genes are given only for firm matches.

j_call,d_call,v_call,cdr3_aa
TRBJ2-7,NA,TRBV7-9,CASSTPSGRGNYEQYF
TRBJ2-3,NA,TRBV29-1,CSVRDTYTDTQYF
TRBJ2-1,NA,TRBV4-1,CASSQGGSSYNEQFF
TRBJ2-5,TRBD2,TRBV29-1,CSVDAGEEETQYF
TRBJ2-1,TRBD2,TRBV6-4,CASRVDGGAGNEQFF
TRBJ2-7,TRBD2,TRBV4-2,CASSQDWGGLTHEQYF
TRBJ1-3,NA,TRBV6-5,CASSYSISGNTIYF
TRBJ2-7,TRBD1,TRBV23-1,CASSQSADRGCYEQYF
TRBJ1-1,NA,TRBV27,CASSPGTSVGAFF
TRBJ2-1,NA,TRBV30,CAWETGRSYNEQFF
TRBJ2-5,NA,TRBV6-5,CASSYDLGGFQETQYF
TRBJ1-1,NA,TRBV5-1,CASSLIASNTEAFF
TRBJ2-1,NA,TRBV27,CASSLGNEQFF
TRBJ2-7,TRBD1,TRBV29-1,CSVRTGTSYEQYF
TRBJ2-5,NA,TRBV25-1,CASSESRFPGETQYF
TRBJ1-5,NA,TRBV7-9,CASSSTRPGQGQYQPQHF
TRBJ2-7,TRBD1,TRBV6-5,CASSAQGVRPYEQYF
TRBJ2-1,TRBD2,TRBV13,CASSSPTGTSGGPYNEQFF
TRBJ2-7,NA,TRBV6-5,CASSYAADEQYF
TRBJ2-5,TRBD2,TRBV29-1,CSVDGLAGADPYQETQYF
TRBJ2-5,NA,TRBV7-9,CASEGLQETQYF
TRBJ2-2,TRBD1,TRBV29-1,CSVEGTGSTGELFF
TRBJ1-1,NA,TRBV4-2,CASSQDAGVNTEAFF
TRBJ2-5,NA,TRBV27,CASSSAGGLETQYF